The 18 T cell receptor beta chains below were found in one sample sequenced in a study of blood T cells in healthy people across ages. Using a J-beta primer mix together with a sample-barcoded 5' primer, a second PCR was run for roughly 6 to 11 cycles. TCRdb passed the 5' RACE reads through MiXCR, listing each CDR3 protein once. The sample contains 730,000 or so distinct CDR3 sequences, approximately 40% of which appear only once. The sample was blood. These receptors all stem from a man older than 75 in good health.

The chain couples TRBV3-1 to TRBJ2-5; D unresolved. CDR1 is LGHDT and CDR2 is YNNKEL in the germline V gene (reference sequence). The CDR3 is made up of 17 amino acids. V was clipped by 3 bases and J by 11 bases, with 28 bases between them. Here the CDR3 DNA reads TGTGCCAGCAGCCACGAGCCCATCGGATATAGAGGCAGTGAGCAGTACTTC. Its protein is CASSHEPIGYRGSEQYF.

This clonotype was detected only a few times. One end of the junction fails to match germline, which may point to a read error. The chain employs TRBV12-3 or TRBV12-4 and TRBJ2-7; 7 nucleotides match TRBD2. CDR3 length: 13 amino acids. DNA of the CDR3: TGTGCCAGCAGTGTAGCTAGCGGCTACGAGCAGTACTTC. It is translated as CASSVASGYEQYF.

In this sample, this clonotype turned up many times. The chain combines TRBV5-5 with TRBJ2-7; D might be TRBD1 (6 bases). This CDR3 comprises 13 residues. V lost 2 bases and J 9 bases, leaving 15 bases between the germline ends. Germline-derived CDR1 and CDR2 are SGHKS and YYEKEE (reference sequence). This CDR3 reads CASSFRGTPVQYF. As DNA, the CDR3 is TGTGCCAGCAGCTTCCGTGGGACACCCGTGCAGTACTTC.

This clonotype has at least ten counts. In DNA form, the CDR3 reads TGCAGCGTTCTTCGTTCGGGGAATGAGCAGTTCTTC. Translation: CSVLRSGNEQFF. The chain joins TRBV29-1 to TRBJ2-1, with D perhaps TRBD2 (5 bases). Germline loops: CDR1 SQVTM, CDR2 ANQGSEA. Trimming shortened V by 5 bases and J by 7 bases, and 12 bases separated the two germline ends. The CDR3 spans 12 residues.

The count of this clonotype is one. The chain links TRBV18 to TRBJ2-7; the D gene is possibly TRBD1 (6 bases). The length of the CDR3 is 14 residues. Trimming took 2 bases from V and 5 from J, leaving 13 bases between them. Germline lookup yields CDR1 KGHSH and CDR2 LQKENI. CDR3 region: CASSPKHRVNEQYF. As DNA, the CDR3 is TGTGCCAGCTCACCAAAACACAGGGTCAACGAGCAGTACTTC.

This clonotype was counted a few times. The genes are TRBV5-4 and TRBJ2-4; 9 bases line up with TRBD2. The J call is uncertain, as TRBJ2-7 better fits the DNA end. The CDR3 runs to 16 residues. From germline, CDR1 is SGHNT and CDR2 YYREEE (reference sequence). CDR3 sequence reads: CASSPPVGSGSHEQYF. CDR3 in DNA: TGTGCCAGCAGCCCCCCAGTAGGTAGCGGGAGCCACGAGCAGTACTTC.

This chain uses TRBV4-1 with TRBJ2-3; D is uncertain. The germline V gene encodes CDR1 MGHRA and CDR2 YSYEKL. The CDR3 totals 16 residues. Deletions cut 0 bases from V and 0 bases from J, with 10 bases between. The CDR3 DNA is TGCGCCAGCAGCCAAGATTCGACACCTAGCACAGATACGCAGTATTTT. Its translation is CASSQDSTPSTDTQYF.

This clonotype was recorded a few times. This chain links TRBV9 with TRBJ1-1; a possible D gene is TRBD1 (5 bases). The CDR3 consists of 15 residues. CDR1 SGDLS and CDR2 YYNGEE come from the germline V gene. V was trimmed by 4 bases and J by 1 base, leaving 14 bases between them. CDR3 protein: CASSNLRGANTEAFF. The DNA for the CDR3 is TGTGCCAGCAGCAACCTAAGGGGAGCGAACACTGAAGCTTTCTTT. The variable domain in full, completed from reference TRBV9 and TRBJ1-1, reads DSGVTQTPKHLITATGQRVTLRCSPRSGDLSVYWYQQSLDQGLQFLIQYYNGEERAKGNILERFSAQQFPDLHSELNLSSLELGDSALYFCASSNLRGANTEAFFGQGTRLTVV.

The chain employs TRBV20-1 and TRBJ1-4; TRBD1 agrees at 7 bases. CDR3 length equals 14 residues. Germline values: CDR1 DFQATT, CDR2 SNEGSKA (reference sequence). Unmatched junction bases numbered 6, after V lost 3 bases and J lost 5 bases. CDR3 coding DNA: TGCAGTGCTAGGAGGACAGGTCGAAATGAAAAACTGTTTTTT. Translation: CSARRTGRNEKLFF.

The V and J genes are TRBV6-6 and TRBJ2-7, with 10 bases identical to TRBD1. CDR3 length equals 15 residues. CDR1 is MNHNY and CDR2 is SVGAGI in the germline V gene (reference sequence). Germline trimming cut 3 bases from V and 5 bases from J; bases unmatched to any gene: 7. CDR3 bases: TGTGCCAGCAGTTATGGGACAGGGGTTGGGGACGAGCAGTACTTC. Protein product: CASSYGTGVGDEQYF.

Concerning this clonotype: Given a much more abundant clone one base away, this may be a read error. This chain links TRBV20-1 with TRBJ2-6, with TRBD1 matching 7 bases. The CDR3 runs 14 residues. CDR1 and CDR2 (germline): DFQATT, SNEGSKA (reference sequence). The CDR3 nucleotides are TGCAGTGCTAAGGGGGCGCGAGGGGCCAACGTCCCGACTTTC. Translation: CSAKGARGANVPTF.

The chain has TRBV29-1 and TRBJ2-1, with D tentatively TRBD2 (6 bases). Trimming stripped 8 bases from V and 1 base from J, with 12 bases between. The length of the CDR3 is 13 residues. The germline gives CDR1 SQVTM, CDR2 ANQGSEA. The CDR3 sequence is CSKVGGSYNEQFF. The DNA of the CDR3 is TGCAGCAAAGTGGGGGGTTCCTACAATGAGCAGTTCTTC.

This clonotype was picked up a small number of times. Here the CDR3 DNA reads TGCAGTGCTAGCAGCGGGGGAGAGGGTGAGCAGTTCTTC. It translates to CSASSGGEGEQFF. The V and J genes are TRBV20-1 and TRBJ2-1; the match to TRBD2 covers 8 bases. Looked up from germline, CDR1 is DFQATT and CDR2 is SNEGSKA (reference sequence). The CDR3 runs to 13 residues. The V and J ends lost 3 bases and 9 bases, in that order; junction bases with no gene match: 7.

This clonotype was picked up a small number of times. The V call is TRBV5-1, the J call TRBJ2-7, with TRBD1 matching 7 bases. This CDR3 comprises 15 residues. J lost 0 bases, V lost 5 bases, and 8 bases had no gene match. The germline V gene encodes CDR1 SGHRS and CDR2 YFSETQ. CDR3 bases: TGCGCCAGCAGAAACGGACAGGTGAGCTCCTACGAGCAGTACTTC. This sequence encodes CASRNGQVSSYEQYF.

The chain employs TRBV4-2 and TRBJ2-3; no clear D gene. Trimming left V 0 bases short and J 2 bases short, with 9 bases between. The CDR3 extends over 15 amino acids. CDR1 and CDR2 (germline): LGHNA, YNFKEQ. The CDR3 coding sequence is TGTGCCAGCAGCCAAGAATTCCAGTACACAGATACGCAGTATTTT. Protein product: CASSQEFQYTDTQYF.

This clonotype was found a few times. The chain joins TRBV20-1 to TRBJ2-7; 10 nucleotides agree with TRBD2. Per the germline V gene, CDR1 is DFQATT and CDR2 is SNEGSKA (reference sequence). V was pared by 6 bases and J by 0 bases, with 8 bases of the junction left unmatched. CDR3 size: 15 residues. Written as DNA, the CDR3 is TGCAGTGCGGTACTAGCGGGGCCCCTCTCCTACGAGCAGTACTTC. Translation: CSAVLAGPLSYEQYF.

This rearrangement joins TRBV5-1 to TRBJ2-1; D remains ambiguous. Germline V gene data show CDR1 as SGHRS and CDR2 as YFSETQ. The CDR3 sequence is 13 residues long. The V and J ends lost 1 base and 3 bases respectively, with 5 bases between them. The CDR3 sequence: CASSLRFYNEQFF. The CDR3 region has the DNA TGCGCCAGCAGCTTGAGGTTCTACAATGAGCAGTTCTTC.

The sample holds one count of this clonotype. The chain joins TRBV4-2 to TRBJ2-6; no firm D call. CDR3 length: 17 residues. The germline gives CDR1 LGHNA, CDR2 YNFKEQ. Trimming stripped 1 base from V and 0 bases from J, with 10 bases between. The DNA of the CDR3 is TGTGCCAGCAGCCAAGTACCCACCTACTCTGGGGCCAACGTCCTGACTTTC. Its translation is CASSQVPTYSGANVLTF.